A single T cell receptor beta chain is shown here with its context. What it binds is unknown. The data are from a study of Tregs in tolerant kidney transplant recipients. Thawed PBMCs were FACS-sorted into unstimulated CD4+CD25+CD127- regulatory T cells, CD4+CD25- non-regulatory cells, CD4 and CD8 cells. Profiling relied on immunoSEQ multiplex PCR, and the TCRdb table lists in-frame clones only, not all of them. The data show roughly 68,000 clones, roughly 84% seen once. CDR3 size: 16 residues. V shed 6 bases and J shed 3 bases, with 20 bases lying between them. Germline CDR1 reads SEHNR; CDR2 reads FQNEAQ (reference sequence). The study's findings and limits: Validation in larger populations is needed because few patients were studied. The most relevant donor-specific Treg TCRbeta repertoire apparently came from expansion with activated donor B cells. Biological reproducibility was not directly addressed in this study.

This clonotype was obtained from a human donor in good health. Specimen: CD4+ T cells from blood. The chain combines TRBV7-9 with TRBJ1-2, with D uncertain. The CDR3 DNA reads as TGTGCCAGCAGAGCTTATTCTCCTACTGTAGACTATGGCTACACCTTC. It is translated as CASRAYSPTVDYGYTF.